This entry concerns a single T cell receptor beta chain. The antigen remains undetermined. This sample is drawn from a study of response to subunit inactivated influenza vaccine. The study, taken as a whole, reports: The study's authors posited that every seasonal influenza vaccination enlists few new T cells.

TCRdb analysed the RT-PCR reads with MiXCR anew, one entry per CDR3 protein. The profile shows 650,000 to 800,000 distinct CDR3 sequences, about 14% of them singletons. V dropped 6 bases and J dropped 1; count of bases not matched to a gene: 17. The length of the CDR3 is 19 residues. CDR1 is SGHRS, CDR2 YFSETQ, per germline. The sequences come from PBMCs from blood, collected roughly 2 weeks before vaccination. This chain links TRBV5-1 with TRBJ2-4; 9 bases are shared with TRBD2. This TCR came from a man in his forties or fifties who received an inactivated influenza vaccine. CDR3 in amino acids: CASNIPGLADSVAKNIQYF. The CDR3 DNA reads TGCGCCAGCAACATTCCGGGACTAGCTGACTCTGTTGCCAAAAACATTCAGTACTTC.